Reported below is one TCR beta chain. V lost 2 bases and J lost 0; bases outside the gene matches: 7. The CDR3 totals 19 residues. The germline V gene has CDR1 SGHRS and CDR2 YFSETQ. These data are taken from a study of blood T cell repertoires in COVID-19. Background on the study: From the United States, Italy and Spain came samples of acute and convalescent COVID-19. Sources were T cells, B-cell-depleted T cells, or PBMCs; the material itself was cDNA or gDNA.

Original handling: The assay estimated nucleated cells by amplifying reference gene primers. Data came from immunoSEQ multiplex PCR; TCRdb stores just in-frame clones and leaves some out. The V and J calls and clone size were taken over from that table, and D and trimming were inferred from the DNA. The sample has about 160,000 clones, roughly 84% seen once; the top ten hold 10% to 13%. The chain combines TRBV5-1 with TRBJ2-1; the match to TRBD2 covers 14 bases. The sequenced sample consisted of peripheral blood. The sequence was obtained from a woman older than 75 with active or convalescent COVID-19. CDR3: CASSFSGTSGGYSYNEQFF. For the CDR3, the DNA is TGCGCCAGCAGCTTTTCCGGGACTAGCGGGGGCTACTCCTACAATGAGCAGTTCTTC.